The 2 T cell receptor beta chains in this list originate from one sample, sequenced in a study of beta chain features in type 1 diabetes. The investigators reverse transcribed all of the isolated RNA, so they sequenced expressed TCRB transcripts. TCRdb's table, derived via immunoSEQ multiplex PCR, lists solely in-frame clones and lacks some. The sample includes roughly 150,000 clones, approximately 8.4% of them seen just once. The sample taken for sequencing was central memory CD4+ T cells from blood. Source of these receptors: a woman in her late teens or twenties in good health.

In its sample, this clone was seen a few times. The rearrangement uses TRBV11-2 and TRBJ2-5; maybe TRBD1 (5 bases). The CDR3 sequence is 14 residues long. The V and J ends lost 3 bases and 5 bases respectively, with 13 bases between them. In germline, CDR1 is SGHAT, CDR2 FQNNGV. CDR3 nucleotide sequence: TGTGCCAGCAGCTTTCAGGGTTCTGGGGAGACCCAGTACTTC. As protein: CASSFQGSGETQYF.

J is TRBJ1-2 and V is TRBV9; TRBD1 matches 7 bases. Trimming cost V 4 bases and J 11 bases; bases outside gene matches: 14. The V gene's germline CDR1 is SGDLS and CDR2 YYNGEE. This CDR3 is 14 amino acids long. The CDR3, as DNA: TGTGCCAGCAGCAGAGGACAGGCGGCTTTGGATTACACCTTC. This sequence encodes CASSRGQAALDYTF. The whole variable domain, remainder taken from reference TRBV9 and TRBJ1-2, is DSGVTQTPKHLITATGQRVTLRCSPRSGDLSVYWYQQSLDQGLQFLIQYYNGEERAKGNILERFSAQQFPDLHSELNLSSLELGDSALYFCASSRGQAALDYTFGSGTRLTVV.